The sample holds a few counts of the clone carrying this T cell receptor beta chain. Its antigen is not identified. These data belong to a study of T cells in Graves' hyperthyroidism and ophthalmopathy. Study-level results: Researchers report that a 13 V-J model separated ophthalmopathy from stable hyperthyroidism.

It was RNA transcripts that yielded the amplified TCR beta CDR3 regions. RT-PCR in the first round (using the HTBI primer set) targeted the TCR CDR3. In TCRdb, the multiplex PCR reads were re-called with MiXCR into one record per CDR3 protein. Of about 700,000 distinct CDR3 sequences in the sample, 45% were seen once. The germline CDR1 and CDR2 sequences are SNHLY and FYNNEI. This CDR3 spans 15 amino acids. Trimming removed 2 bases from V and 6 bases from J; junction bases left unmatched: 10. V and J are TRBV2 and TRBJ2-7; 7 bases map to TRBD1. Sequenced input: peripheral blood or thyroid tissue (not recorded which). The clonotype comes from an adult man with Graves' disease, either hyperthyroidism or ophthalmopathy (not recorded which). The CDR3 here is CASSELWDSLGEQYF. CDR3 nucleotides: TGTGCCAGCAGTGAACTGTGGGACAGCCTTGGCGAGCAGTACTTC.